These 19 T cell receptor beta chains came from one sample sequenced in a study of lymphopenia after photon versus proton radiotherapy. TCRdb's copy holds only in-frame clones and misses some; the assay was immunoSEQ multiplex PCR. The data show approximately 24,000 clones, with more than 80% seen just once and roughly 24% held by the top ten. The sample was peripheral blood, taken from a patient treated with photon-based radiotherapy. These receptors originate from a man in his forties with gastric cancer.

J is TRBJ2-7 and V is TRBV27; no definite D call. The germline V and J ends were trimmed by 2 bases and 0 bases, with 11 bases remaining between them. The germline V gene encodes CDR1 MNHEY and CDR2 SMNVEV (reference sequence). This CDR3 is 15 amino acids long. CDR3 DNA sequence: TGTGCCAGCAGTTTAGGAGTCGGAGACTCCTACGAGCAGTACTTC. Residues: CASSLGVGDSYEQYF.

This chain uses TRBV2 with TRBJ1-1; D is possibly TRBD1 (5 bases). The CDR3 loop spans 13 amino acids. Germline CDR1 reads SNHLY; CDR2 reads FYNNEI. V gave up 9 bases and J gave up 5 bases, with 16 bases separating them. In DNA, the CDR3 is TGTGCCAGTGGGCAGGGAGAGGGGACTGAAGCTTTCTTT. It is translated as CASGQGEGTEAFF.

This chain uses TRBV7-6 with TRBJ2-7, with D possibly TRBD1 on 6 matching bases. The CDR3 is 15 amino acids. The germline V and J ends were trimmed by 4 bases and 3 bases, with 16 bases remaining between them. Germline CDR1 is SGHVS and CDR2 is FNYEAQ. This CDR3 reads CASSSQAGEFYEQYF. The CDR3 DNA reads as TGTGCCAGCAGCTCTCAGGCAGGGGAATTCTACGAGCAGTACTTC.

The rearrangement joins TRBV5-4 to TRBJ1-2; unclear D gene. V was trimmed by 3 bases and J by 1 base, leaving 10 bases between them. CDR1 SGHNT and CDR2 YYREEE come from the germline V gene (reference sequence). This CDR3 region has 14 residues. Here the CDR3 reads CASSSPGGNYGYTF. Here the CDR3 DNA reads TGTGCCAGCAGCTCCCCGGGCGGTAACTATGGCTACACCTTC.

This clone was found a few times. The chain combines TRBV19 with TRBJ2-7, with D possibly called TRBD1 or TRBD2 (5 bases each). The V gene's germline CDR1 is LNHDA and CDR2 SQIVND (reference sequence). This CDR3 contains 14 residues. V lost 4 bases, J lost 0 bases, and 10 bases lay in between. The CDR3 reads CASSKRDGSYEQYF. In DNA form, the CDR3 reads TGTGCCAGTAGTAAAAGGGACGGCTCCTACGAGCAGTACTTC.

V usage is TRBV11-2 and J usage is TRBJ1-6; 11 nucleotides match TRBD1. CDR3 length: 15 amino acids. Losses at the gene ends were 0 bases for V and 9 bases for J; bases not matched to a gene: 1. The germline V gene encodes CDR1 SGHAT and CDR2 FQNNGV. The CDR3 region has the DNA TGTGCCAGCAGCTTAGAGGACAGGGGGCGTTCACCCCTCCACTTT. It is translated as CASSLEDRGRSPLHF.

The count of this clone is one. The J gene is TRBJ2-3, the V gene TRBV28, with D uncertain. Germline lookup yields CDR1 MDHEN and CDR2 SYDVKM. Trimming shortened V by 6 bases and J by 0 bases, and 10 bases separated the two germline ends. This CDR3 spans 14 amino acids. The CDR3 loop is CASRSTHSTDTQYF. In nucleotides, the CDR3 is TGTGCCAGCAGGTCGACCCACAGCACAGATACGCAGTATTTT.

The chain employs TRBV6-6 and TRBJ1-6; no clear D gene. The V gene lost 5 bases and the J gene lost 7 bases, with 9 bases spanning the gap. The CDR3 sequence is 13 residues long. CDR1 MNHNY and CDR2 SVGAGI come from the germline V gene (reference sequence). The CDR3 DNA reads TGTGCCAGCAGTACGGTCCTGAATTCACCCCTCCACTTT. It translates to CASSTVLNSPLHF.

This chain uses TRBV5-4 with TRBJ2-7; 8 bases agree with TRBD1. This CDR3 region has 13 residues. J gave up 5 bases and V 0 bases, and 1 base lay outside the gene matches. The germline CDR1 and CDR2 sequences are SGHNT and YYREEE (reference sequence). This chain's CDR3 is CASSLVQGDEQYF. The CDR3 bases are TGTGCCAGCAGCTTGGTACAGGGGGACGAGCAGTACTTC.

J is TRBJ2-7 and V is TRBV27, with TRBD1 identical over 11 bases. Trimming cost V 2 bases and J 7 bases; bases outside gene matches: 10. Germline V gives CDR1 MNHEY, CDR2 SMNVEV (reference sequence). The CDR3 sequence is 16 residues long. Written as DNA, the CDR3 is TGTGCCAGCAGTTTAGATAAGGGACAGGGGGTCGGTGAGCAGTACTTC. Translating gives CASSLDKGQGVGEQYF.

The chain employs TRBV5-8 and TRBJ2-2; D perhaps matches TRBD2 (5 bases). This CDR3 has 15 residues. V was cut by 5 bases and J by 1 base, with 12 bases left in between. Germline V CDR1 and CDR2: SGHTS, YDEGEE. The CDR3 spells CASSQAVKNTGELFF. The CDR3 coding sequence is TGTGCCAGCAGTCAAGCGGTGAAGAACACCGGGGAGCTGTTTTTT.

The J gene is TRBJ2-7, the V gene TRBV27; D is possibly TRBD2 (6 bases). Germline V CDR1 and CDR2: MNHEY, SMNVEV (reference sequence). This CDR3 is 13 amino acids long. Trimming removed 6 bases from V and 0 bases from J, with 9 bases in between. The CDR3 nucleotides read TGTGCCAGCAGAGGCGGGGCCTCCTACGAGCAGTACTTC. It codes for CASRGGASYEQYF.

This chain connects TRBV19 to TRBJ1-5, with a weak D call TRBD1 (5 bases). Germline V CDR1 and CDR2: LNHDA, SQIVND (reference sequence). The CDR3 runs to 17 residues. Trimming cost V 7 bases and J 2 bases, with 21 bases left between them. The CDR3 DNA follows: TGTGCCAGTACCCCCGTGAGGGGACCTAGTGGCAATCAGCCCCAGCATTTT. The encoded protein is CASTPVRGPSGNQPQHF.

The V and J genes are TRBV18 and TRBJ2-3, with D perhaps TRBD1 (5 bases). Trimming cost V 0 bases and J 6 bases, with 10 bases left between them. The V gene's germline CDR1 is KGHSH and CDR2 LQKENI. The CDR3 loop spans 14 amino acids. The CDR3 protein is CASSPPGRVDTQYF. The CDR3 coding sequence is TGTGCCAGCTCACCACCGGGCAGGGTGGATACGCAGTATTTT.

The chain couples TRBV14 to TRBJ2-3; 12 nucleotides align to TRBD2. The germline gives CDR1 SGHDN, CDR2 FVKESK. V lost 1 base and J lost 5; bases outside the gene matches: 7. The CDR3 consists of 17 residues. CDR3 DNA: TGTGCCAGCAGCCAAGGGCTAGCGGGGGGGCCTGAAGATACGCAGTATTTT. Its translation: CASSQGLAGGPEDTQYF. Full variable domain (outside the CDR3, taken from reference TRBV14 and TRBJ2-3): EAGVTQFPSHSVIEKGQTVTLRCDPISGHDNLYWYRRVMGKEIKFLLHFVKESKQDESGMPNNRFLAERTGGTYSTLKVQPAELEDSGVYFCASSQGLAGGPEDTQYFGPGTRLTVL.

The chain couples TRBV5-5 to TRBJ1-6; D is possibly TRBD1 (5 bases). With 4 bases removed from V and 3 bases from J, the gap between germline ends came to 11 bases. CDR3 size: 15 residues. The germline V gene encodes CDR1 SGHKS and CDR2 YYEKEE (reference sequence). CDR3 bases: TGTGCCAGCAGCCCTAGGGACTTCTATAATTCACCCCTCCACTTT. Its translation: CASSPRDFYNSPLHF.

CDR3: CASSGGYTF. The CDR3 nucleotides are TGTGCCAGCTCGGGGGGCTACACCTTC. V gene TRBV6-1 combines with J gene TRBJ1-2; D is unresolved. The CDR3 loop spans 9 amino acids. V was pared by 8 bases and J by 8 bases, with 6 bases between. Per germline, CDR1 MNHNS and CDR2 SASEGT.

This chain joins TRBV7-8 and TRBJ2-2; the D is unclear. The CDR3 length is 15 residues. The V gene lost 0 bases and the J gene lost 6 bases, with 11 bases spanning the gap. Germline CDR1 and CDR2: SGHVS and FQNEAQ. The CDR3: CASSLAGYWAGELFF. CDR3 nucleotides: TGTGCCAGCAGCTTAGCGGGGTACTGGGCCGGGGAGCTGTTTTTT.

The V and J genes are TRBV6-5 and TRBJ1-2; D possibly corresponds to TRBD1 (6 bases). CDR3 size: 13 residues. Germline-derived CDR1 and CDR2 are MNHEY and SVGAGI. V was trimmed by 6 bases and J by 4 bases, leaving 12 bases between them. This chain's CDR3 is CASRSPGAYGYTF. For the CDR3, the DNA is TGTGCCAGCAGGTCTCCAGGGGCCTATGGCTACACCTTC.